This T cell receptor beta chain was retrieved from a study of metastatic and nonmetastatic thyroid tumors. Study-level background: From malignant and benign thyroid patients, repertoires in blood and in tumor or nodule tissue were compared.

This CDR3 region has 13 residues. V was cut by 3 bases and J by 5 bases, with 11 bases left in between. Germline-derived CDR1 and CDR2 are LNHNV and YYDKDF (reference sequence). TCRdb re-called clones from the PCR reads using MiXCR. The sample shows 20,000 to 25,000 clones, just over 14% of them seen only once. Within the sample, this clone is medium-sized (0.01 to 0.1%). Its antigen is not known. Findings and caveats of the study: Benign nodules were reported to have significantly lower TCR beta diversity than malignant thyroid tumors, in blood and tumor.

None of the patients had undergone any treatment ahead of thyroid surgery. The rearrangement links TRBV15 to TRBJ2-7; D possibly matches TRBD1 or TRBD2 (7 bases each). The sample taken for sequencing was tumor tissue. The receptor comes from a female donor with papillary thyroid cancer or a benign thyroid nodule (not recorded which). Some clones in this sample may be carry-over from other donors' samples. DNA of the CDR3: TGTGCCACCAGCAGGGGGGGGACAGACGAGCAGTACTTC. Its protein product is CATSRGGTDEQYF.